The 16 T cell receptor beta chains below come from one sample, sequenced in a study of OX40 agonist ivuxolimab in advanced cancers. Assay: immunoSEQ multiplex PCR; the TCRdb copy retains only in-frame clones and omits some. The table shows about 43,000 clones, with around 88% occurring only once. The starting material was CD4+ or CD8+ T cells sorted from blood, obtained in a trial of the OX40 agonist ivuxolimab. The receptors shown here come from an adult with an advanced solid tumor such as melanoma, head and neck, liver or kidney cancer.

The gene calls are TRBV21-1 and TRBJ2-3; TRBD1 was called by the table and not checked on the DNA. TRBV21-1 is designated a pseudogene. The CDR3 covers 16 residues. The CDR3 region has the DNA TGTGCCAGCAGCAAGGGGGACAGGGGAGTGACAGATACGCAGTATTTT. Amino acids: CASSKGDRGVTDTQYF.

This clone was seen only once. The chain combines TRBV11-2 with TRBJ2-7; TRBD2 is a possible D gene (6 bases). CDR1 SGHAT and CDR2 FQNNGV come from the germline V gene. Between the trimmed V and J ends, which lost 3 bases and 0 bases, there was a span of 9 bases. The CDR3 totals 14 residues. The CDR3 nucleotides are TGTGCCAGCAGCTTCCTAGCGAGCTCCTACGAGCAGTACTTC. Its translation: CASSFLASSYEQYF.

The chain links TRBV9 to TRBJ2-7, with D possibly matching TRBD2 (5 bases). CDR3 length: 14 amino acids. Looked up from germline, CDR1 is SGDLS and CDR2 is YYNGEE. Trimming stripped 2 bases from V and 2 bases from J, with 11 bases between. Here the CDR3 reads CASSVTEDPYEQYF. In DNA form, the CDR3 reads TGTGCCAGCAGCGTCACGGAGGACCCCTACGAGCAGTACTTC.

V usage is TRBV5-5 and J usage is TRBJ2-5, with 9 bases lining up with TRBD1. V was clipped by 2 bases and J by 2 bases; unmatched bases: 10. The germline V gene encodes CDR1 SGHKS and CDR2 YYEKEE (reference sequence). The CDR3 covers 17 residues. CDR3 protein: CASSFGQGRGLQETQYF. CDR3 nucleotides: TGTGCCAGCAGCTTCGGACAGGGGAGGGGTTTACAAGAGACCCAGTACTTC. Together with reference TRBV5-5 and TRBJ2-5, the CDR3 gives the full variable domain: DAGVTQSPTHLIKTRGQQVTLRCSPISGHKSVSWYQQVLGQGPQFIFQYYEKEERGRGNFPDRFSARQFPNYSSELNVNALLLGDSALYLCASSFGQGRGLQETQYFGPGTRLLVL.

The V call is TRBV27, the J call TRBJ2-3, with TRBD2 matching over 7 bases. CDR1 is MNHEY and CDR2 is SMNVEV in the germline V gene (reference sequence). The ends lost 5 bases at V and 2 bases at J; junction bases unmatched: 4. The CDR3 spans 14 residues. CDR3 loop: CASSEGLYTDTQYF. In DNA form, the CDR3 reads TGTGCCAGCAGTGAGGGACTATACACAGATACGCAGTATTTT.

This chain links TRBV6-1 with TRBJ2-7; 8 bases match TRBD2. The V segment lost 4 bases and the J segment 4 bases; nucleotides outside the gene matches: 9. CDR1 and CDR2 from the germline V gene are MNHNS and SASEGT. The CDR3 is 15 amino acids. The CDR3 sequence is CASSGQREFMYEQYF. The CDR3 DNA follows: TGTGCCAGCAGTGGACAGCGGGAGTTTATGTACGAGCAGTACTTC.

CDR3: CASSPIGGGINEQFF. The CDR3 DNA reads TGTGCCAGCAGCCCCATAGGAGGGGGGATCAATGAGCAGTTCTTC. This chain connects TRBV14 to TRBJ2-1; TRBD1 or TRBD2 may be the D gene (6 bases each). The CDR3 has 15 amino acids. The ends were cut back, 4 bases at V and 6 bases at J, with 16 bases in the middle. CDR1 is SGHDN, CDR2 FVKESK, per germline.

The chain combines TRBV27 with TRBJ2-1; D could derive from TRBD1 or TRBD2 (6 bases each). There are 15 residues in the CDR3. From germline, CDR1 is MNHEY and CDR2 SMNVEV (reference sequence). V lost 5 bases, J lost 6 bases, and 17 bases lay in between. CDR3 in amino acids: CASSPSGGSVNEQFF. In DNA form, the CDR3 reads TGTGCCAGCAGTCCCTCCGGGGGCAGCGTCAATGAGCAGTTCTTC.

This clone appeared a few times. This chain links TRBV7-9 with TRBJ2-2, with D maybe TRBD1 (6 bases). V was shortened by 4 bases and J by 0 bases, with 9 bases between the two germline ends. The germline gives CDR1 SEHNR, CDR2 FQNEAQ (reference sequence). This CDR3 contains 15 residues. CDR3 nucleotide sequence: TGTGCCAGCAGCTCGACAGGTTCGAACACCGGGGAGCTGTTTTTT. It translates to CASSSTGSNTGELFF.

The chain is built from TRBV18 and TRBJ1-5; unclear D gene. V was trimmed by 2 bases and J by 5 bases, leaving 22 bases between them. The CDR3 has 18 residues. Germline assignment: CDR1 KGHSH and CDR2 LQKENI. CDR3 loop: CASSPSEPTDLRDQPQHF. The DNA for the CDR3 is TGTGCCAGCTCACCATCAGAACCGACGGACCTCCGGGATCAGCCCCAGCATTTT. Full variable domain (outside the CDR3, taken from reference TRBV18 and TRBJ1-5): NAGVMQNPRHLVRRRGQEARLRCSPMKGHSHVYWYRQLPEEGLKFMVYLQKENIIDESGMPKERFSAEFPKEGPSILRIQQVVRGDSAAYFCASSPSEPTDLRDQPQHFGDGTRLSIL.

V is TRBV30 and J is TRBJ2-3; D remains ambiguous. Germline V CDR1 and CDR2: GTSNPN, SVGIG (reference sequence). The CDR3 contains 13 residues. V dropped 3 bases and J dropped 3 bases, with 10 bases sitting between them. CDR3 sequence: CAWSPDLTDTQYF. CDR3 DNA: TGTGCCTGGAGCCCAGACCTTACAGATACGCAGTATTTT.

In this sample, this clone is medium-sized. This chain connects TRBV19 to TRBJ2-7; 10 bases match TRBD1. The CDR3 covers 15 residues. J gave up 4 bases and V 5 bases, and 8 bases lay outside the gene matches. Germline CDR1 reads LNHDA; CDR2 reads SQIVND (reference sequence). CDR3 DNA sequence: TGTGCCAGTAGTGCTCCGGGACAGGGGTTTTACGAGCAGTACTTC. It translates to CASSAPGQGFYEQYF.

The V gene is TRBV19, the J gene TRBJ2-1; D not certain. Germline CDR1 LNHDA, CDR2 SQIVND (reference sequence). V was clipped by 3 bases and J by 0 bases, with 6 bases between them. This CDR3 has 14 residues. The DNA for the CDR3 is TGTGCCAGTAGTATCTACAGCTCCTACAATGAGCAGTTCTTC. This translates into CASSIYSSYNEQFF.

The CDR3 DNA reads as TGTGCCAGCAGCGTAGGACAGGGGGCAGGGGGCTACAATGAGCAGTTCTTC. It encodes CASSVGQGAGGYNEQFF. The rearrangement joins TRBV9 to TRBJ2-1; 10 bases are shared with TRBD1. V lost 0 bases, J lost 3 bases, and 6 bases stayed unmatched. The CDR3 covers 17 residues. Germline values: CDR1 SGDLS, CDR2 YYNGEE.

The chain recombines TRBV5-6 with TRBJ2-7; 13 nucleotides line up with TRBD2. In germline, CDR1 is SGHDT, CDR2 YYEEEE. The CDR3 sequence is 15 residues long. The V segment lost 3 bases and the J segment 5 bases; nucleotides outside the gene matches: 5. DNA of the CDR3: TGTGCCAGCAGCTACCCGACTAGCGGGAGGAACGAGCAGTACTTC. Amino acids: CASSYPTSGRNEQYF.

With respect to this clone: Other DNA sequences from this sample encode an identical CDR3 as well. J is TRBJ2-7 and V is TRBV7-9, with 12 bases lining up with TRBD2. Germline-derived CDR1 and CDR2 are SEHNR and FQNEAQ (reference sequence). The ends lost 3 bases at V and 5 bases at J; junction bases unmatched: 5. The CDR3 covers 15 residues. CDR3 sequence reads: CASSFPTSGSDEQYF. The CDR3 nucleotides are TGTGCCAGCAGCTTCCCGACTAGCGGGAGTGACGAGCAGTACTTC.